Listed here are 20 T cell receptor beta chains from one sample, sequenced in a study of monozygotic twins with inflammatory bowel disease. TCRdb reworked the 5' RACE reads into one entry per CDR3 protein, no DNA. This listing includes fewer than 200,000 distinct CDR3 sequences. The specimen sequenced was blood. Every receptor here comes from a human donor with ulcerative colitis or Crohn's disease, or a healthy co-twin of an affected twin (not recorded which).

This chain uses TRBV5-1 with TRBJ1-6. Per germline, CDR1 SGHRS and CDR2 YFSETQ. There are 15 residues in the CDR3. CDR3 sequence reads: CASSPSGTAGSPLHF.

The chain has TRBV7-2 and TRBJ2-1. The CDR3 is made up of 14 amino acids. In germline, CDR1 is SGHTA, CDR2 FQGNSA. The CDR3 here is CASSSDHSYNEQFF. The variable domain in full, with the rest retrieved from reference TRBV7-2 and TRBJ2-1, is GAGVSQSPSNKVTEKGKDVELRCDPISGHTALYWYRQSLGQGLEFLIYFQGNSAPDKSGLPSDRFSAERTGGSVSTLTIQRTQQEDSAVYLCASSSDHSYNEQFFGPGTRLTVL.

The chain is built from TRBV30 and TRBJ1-2; there is no DNA to check the TCRdb D call of TRBD1. The germline CDR1 and CDR2 sequences are GTSNPN and SVGIG (reference sequence). CDR3 length: 12 amino acids. The CDR3 loop is CAWLSWRNGYTF.

This chain joins TRBV14 and TRBJ1-1. This CDR3 has 15 residues. Germline-derived CDR1 and CDR2 are SGHDN and FVKESK. CDR3: CASSQDGHGGTEAFF. Complete variable domain (other parts from reference TRBV14 and TRBJ1-1): EAGVTQFPSHSVIEKGQTVTLRCDPISGHDNLYWYRRVMGKEIKFLLHFVKESKQDESGMPNNRFLAERTGGTYSTLKVQPAELEDSGVYFCASSQDGHGGTEAFFGQGTRLTVV.

The chain joins TRBV5-6 to TRBJ2-4; with no DNA, the TCRdb D assignment of TRBD2 cannot be verified. From germline, CDR1 is SGHDT and CDR2 YYEEEE. CDR3 length: 13 residues. This CDR3 is CASSLNVLEREYF.

This chain uses TRBV29-1 with TRBJ1-1; TCRdb outputs TRBD1, but without DNA this stays unchecked. Germline values: CDR1 SQVTM, CDR2 ANQGSEA. The CDR3 contains 13 residues. The CDR3 reads CSSPTGSNTEAFF. The full variable domain, rest sourced from reference TRBV29-1 and TRBJ1-1, is SAVISQKPSRDICQRGTSLTIQCQVDSQVTMMFWYRQQPGQSLTLIATANQGSEATYESGFVIDKFPISRPNLTFSTLTVSNMSPEDSSIYLCSSPTGSNTEAFFGQGTRLTVV.

CDR3 residues: CASSSDRGQETQYF. The chain carries TRBV12-3 or TRBV12-4 and TRBJ2-5; TCRdb picks TRBD1, but there is no DNA to check that call. This CDR3 is built from 14 residues.

The chain is built from TRBV7-9 and TRBJ2-7; TCRdb's assignment of TRBD1 cannot be checked, as there is no DNA. The CDR3 is 15 residues long. Germline CDR1 and CDR2: SEHNR and FQNEAQ (reference sequence). The CDR3 loop reads CASSLGLGAAYEQYF.

The chain employs TRBV3-1 and TRBJ2-7; TCRdb returns TRBD1, unconfirmable since there is no DNA. The CDR3 totals 13 residues. CDR1 LGHDT and CDR2 YNNKEL come from the germline V gene (reference sequence). The CDR3 sequence is CASSPTGNYEQYF.

This chain connects TRBV20-1 to TRBJ2-5; without DNA, the TCRdb call of TRBD2 cannot be checked. The CDR3 spans 16 residues. Germline CDR1 is DFQATT and CDR2 is SNEGSKA (reference sequence). The CDR3 here is CSATSEAGGPEETQYF.

The chain is built from TRBV20-1 and TRBJ2-1; absent DNA, TCRdb's TRBD2 call cannot be checked. The CDR3 is made up of 16 amino acids. Germline V gene data show CDR1 as DFQATT and CDR2 as SNEGSKA (reference sequence). The CDR3 loop reads CSARDQGGGVFIEQFF.

The chain uses TRBV19 and TRBJ1-6; with no DNA, the TCRdb D assignment of TRBD1 cannot be verified. Germline CDR1 reads LNHDA; CDR2 reads SQIVND (reference sequence). The CDR3 totals 14 residues. CDR3 loop: CASWDRNYNSPLHF.

The V and J genes are TRBV6-1 and TRBJ1-1; checking the TCRdb D call of TRBD1 is not possible without DNA. Germline lookup yields CDR1 MNHNS and CDR2 SASEGT. The CDR3 spans 14 residues. The CDR3 sequence: CASRRVRLNTEAFF.

V gene TRBV5-6 combines with J gene TRBJ1-4. The CDR3 is made up of 15 amino acids. Germline lookup yields CDR1 SGHDT and CDR2 YYEEEE. CDR3 loop: CASSLVLSTNEKLFF.

This chain connects TRBV15 to TRBJ1-2; the TCRdb D gene call, TRBD1, has no DNA to confirm it. The CDR3 loop spans 17 amino acids. Germline V gene lookup returns CDR1 LNHNV and CDR2 YYDKDF (reference sequence). The CDR3: CATSRNVGGLANYGYTF.

The chain is built from TRBV5-8 and TRBJ2-3; TCRdb reports TRBD2, a call that lacks DNA to check it against. The CDR3 has 17 amino acids. Germline V CDR1 and CDR2: SGHTS, YDEGEE. The chain's CDR3 is CASSLAYSAGVTDTQYF.

The gene calls are TRBV14 and TRBJ2-3; TCRdb's assignment of TRBD1 cannot be checked, as there is no DNA. CDR1 SGHDN and CDR2 FVKESK come from the germline V gene. There are 14 residues in the CDR3. CDR3 in amino acids: CASSRGTGRYTQYF.

The V gene is TRBV10-3, the J gene TRBJ2-1. Germline V gene sequence: CDR1 ENHRY, CDR2 SYGVKD. The CDR3 has 15 amino acids. CDR3 protein: CAISDYGSSYNEQFF.

This chain connects TRBV29-1 to TRBJ2-7. The CDR3 loop spans 12 amino acids. Germline values: CDR1 SQVTM, CDR2 ANQGSEA. This CDR3 reads CSVMTVPYEQYF.

The CDR3 loop is CASSPRAAVFNYGYTF. The rearrangement joins TRBV27 to TRBJ1-2; TCRdb reports TRBD1, a call that lacks DNA to check it against. CDR3 size: 16 residues. Germline V lookup: CDR1 MNHEY, CDR2 SMNVEV (reference sequence).